This T cell receptor beta chain was recorded in a study of blood T cell repertoires in COVID-19. Authors' data handling: Reference gene primer amplification gave nucleated cell count estimates. The protocol was immunoSEQ multiplex PCR, while the TCRdb copy is restricted to in-frame clones and leaves out a portion. For V, J and clone size, that table is used; D and trimming come from the DNA. The table includes about 250,000 clones, roughly four fifths detected once. The germline gives CDR1 SEHNR, CDR2 FQNEAQ (reference sequence). The ends were cut back, 5 bases at V and 1 base at J, with 15 bases in the middle. This CDR3 has 16 amino acids.

This TCR was sampled from a woman aged 70 to 79 with acute or convalescent COVID-19. The V gene is TRBV7-9, the J gene TRBJ1-3; perhaps TRBD1 as D (6 bases). Sequencing used peripheral blood. The CDR3, as DNA: TGTGCCAGCAGCCAACCTCCGGGACAATCTGGAAACACCATATATTTT. This gives the protein CASSQPPGQSGNTIYF.